These 16 T cell receptor beta chains share one sample of origin, sequenced in a study of blood T cell repertoires in COVID-19 (dated by TCRdb to 2018 to 2021). Library preparation used the immunoSEQ multiplex PCR assay. The immuneACCESS repertoire file appears here via TCRdb, limited to in-frame rearrangements. These files lack a portion of the clones; in checked studies, under half of the deficit traces to unresolved V genes, and the cause of the others is not known. A total of under 450,000 clones appear in this sample, over 75% of them only once. The ten top clones hold around 3% of the sample. Material: PBMCs or T cells enriched from blood (not recorded which). Every receptor here comes from a woman aged 25-40 years who had recovered from COVID-19.

This clone was seen more than once but under ten times. The rearrangement links TRBV18 to TRBJ2-7, with 8 nucleotides matching TRBD2. In germline, CDR1 is KGHSH, CDR2 LQKENI. The ends lost 2 bases at V and 2 bases at J; junction bases unmatched: 17. CDR3 length: 19 residues. The CDR3 DNA reads as TGTGCCAGCTCACCAAGTCTCAGGGATAACGGGAGGGCCCCCTACGAGCAGTACTTC. Protein sequence: CASSPSLRDNGRAPYEQYF. Filled out from reference TRBV18 and TRBJ2-7, the complete variable domain reads NAGVMQNPRHLVRRRGQEARLRCSPMKGHSHVYWYRQLPEEGLKFMVYLQKENIIDESGMPKERFSAEFPKEGPSILRIQQVVRGDSAAYFCASSPSLRDNGRAPYEQYFGPGTRLTVT.

The rearrangement links TRBV6-4 to TRBJ1-4; D perhaps matches TRBD1 (6 bases). The V end lost 2 bases, the J end lost 4 bases, and 8 bases lay between the germline ends. CDR1 is MRHNA and CDR2 is SNTAGT in the germline V gene. The CDR3 is 14 residues long. Here the CDR3 reads CASSDTDSNEKLFF. CDR3 nucleotide sequence: TGTGCCAGCAGTGACACGGACAGTAATGAAAAACTGTTTTTT.

In its sample, this clone was seen once. In the same sample, other DNA sequences code for this CDR3. This chain connects TRBV18 to TRBJ2-7; D may be TRBD1 (6 bases). The V end lost 0 bases, the J end lost 4 bases, and 10 bases lay between the germline ends. CDR3 length: 14 residues. Germline V gene lookup returns CDR1 KGHSH and CDR2 LQKENI. The CDR3 bases are TGTGCCAGCTCACCACCGGGGGCTCCATACGAGCAGTACTTC. Translation gives CASSPPGAPYEQYF.

The chain combines TRBV14 with TRBJ2-5; the match to TRBD2 covers 10 bases. In germline, CDR1 is SGHDN, CDR2 FVKESK. The CDR3 runs to 14 residues. V was pared by 3 bases and J by 5 bases, with 3 bases of the junction left unmatched. The CDR3 bases are TGTGCCAGCAGCCAGGGACTAGCGCTGGAGACCCAGTACTTC. Translated, it gives CASSQGLALETQYF.

The CDR3 region has the DNA TGTGCCAGCAGCCATCCGGGACAGGGGGCAGGAGAGCAGTACTTC. Amino acids: CASSHPGQGAGEQYF. The gene calls are TRBV4-2 and TRBJ2-7; 12 positions match TRBD1. Germline V gives CDR1 LGHNA, CDR2 YNFKEQ. The CDR3 covers 15 residues. J was trimmed by 7 bases and V by 3 bases; bases with no gene match: 7.

The table lists this clone with a count of one. The rearrangement uses TRBV18 and TRBJ1-1, with D possibly being TRBD1 (6 bases). The V end lost 7 bases, the J end lost 1 base, and 13 bases lay between the germline ends. The CDR3 runs 14 residues. Germline V gene data show CDR1 as KGHSH and CDR2 as LQKENI. The CDR3 protein is CASLDRVGNTEAFF. CDR3 nucleotides: TGTGCCAGCTTGGACAGAGTAGGGAACACTGAAGCTTTCTTT.

The J gene is TRBJ2-7, the V gene TRBV28; 8 bases line up with TRBD1. The CDR3 length is 14 residues. Germline loops: CDR1 MDHEN, CDR2 SYDVKM. With V trimmed by 7 bases and J by 2 bases, 7 bases remained unmatched. The CDR3: CASIPGTGAYEQYF. The DNA of the CDR3 is TGTGCCAGCATTCCCGGGACAGGTGCCTACGAGCAGTACTTC.

V gene TRBV15 combines with J gene TRBJ1-1; D is possibly TRBD1 (5 bases). Germline V gene lookup returns CDR1 LNHNV and CDR2 YYDKDF (reference sequence). V lost 5 bases to trimming and J lost 7 bases, with 20 bases between them. This CDR3 contains 15 residues. CDR3 amino acids: CATSPGWGRVYEAFF. The CDR3 DNA sequence: TGTGCCACCAGCCCCGGGTGGGGCAGGGTATATGAAGCTTTCTTT.

V is TRBV29-1 and J is TRBJ1-1; 8 nucleotides agree with TRBD1. The junction had 6 bases not matched to a gene; V was cut back by 5 bases and J by 4 bases. Germline V gene sequence: CDR1 SQVTM, CDR2 ANQGSEA. There are 13 residues in the CDR3. CDR3 nucleotides: TGCAGCGTTCAGGGGGCTAGCGTCACTGAAGCTTTCTTT. The encoded protein is CSVQGASVTEAFF.

The J gene is TRBJ1-1, the V gene TRBV7-3; possibly TRBD1 for D (5 bases). Trimming left V 4 bases short and J 0 bases short, with 12 bases between. The CDR3 has 15 amino acids. The germline V gene has CDR1 SGHTA and CDR2 FQGTGA. CDR3 nucleotide sequence: TGTGCCAGCAGCTCCCTGGACATCATGAACACTGAAGCTTTCTTT. It specifies CASSSLDIMNTEAFF.

The table lists this clone with a few counts. The V gene is TRBV11-2, the J gene TRBJ2-1, with 9 bases aligning to TRBD2. Germline CDR1 is SGHAT and CDR2 is FQNNGV. The CDR3 consists of 19 residues. Unmatched junction bases numbered 14, after V lost 5 bases and J lost 0 bases. CDR3: CASSPRGSGGPSSYNEQFF. Written as DNA, the CDR3 is TGTGCCAGCAGCCCCCGGGGTAGCGGGGGCCCGAGCTCCTACAATGAGCAGTTCTTC.

The rearrangement uses TRBV30 and TRBJ2-3; a weak D match, TRBD1 (7 bases). Trimming cost V 1 base and J 4 bases, with 12 bases left between them. Germline CDR1 is GTSNPN and CDR2 is SVGIG (reference sequence). The length of the CDR3 is 14 residues. CDR3 amino acids: CAWSAGQRADTQYF. DNA of the CDR3: TGTGCCTGGAGTGCGGGACAGCGGGCAGATACGCAGTATTTT.

V and J are TRBV4-2 and TRBJ1-1; TRBD1 matches at 7 bases. This CDR3 has 18 residues. V gave up 1 base and J gave up 2 bases; unmatched junction bases: 13. The germline CDR1 and CDR2 sequences are LGHNA and YNFKEQ. In DNA, the CDR3 is TGTGCCAGCAGCCAAGCCATTTCCGGCAACAGGGGAAACACTGAAGCTTTCTTT. Protein sequence: CASSQAISGNRGNTEAFF.

This chain joins TRBV6-6 and TRBJ2-3; the D gene is possibly TRBD2 (6 bases). Trimming cost V 6 bases and J 2 bases, with 30 bases left between them. Germline lookup yields CDR1 MNHNY and CDR2 SVGAGI (reference sequence). The CDR3 has 20 amino acids. CDR3 protein: CASSTLRPRDSRIPTDTQYF. The CDR3 DNA is TGTGCCAGCAGCACTTTACGACCCCGGGACTCCAGAATCCCCACAGATACGCAGTATTTT.

The chain employs TRBV27 and TRBJ1-2; TRBD1 matches at 7 bases. Germline trimming cut 6 bases from V and 8 bases from J; bases unmatched to any gene: 6. The CDR3 has 12 residues. The germline gives CDR1 MNHEY, CDR2 SMNVEV (reference sequence). The CDR3 nucleotides read TGTGCCAGCAGACAGGGGCAGAGGGGCTACACCTTC. It codes for CASRQGQRGYTF.

This chain connects TRBV19 to TRBJ1-4, with TRBD1 identical over 7 bases. J lost 5 bases, V lost 5 bases, and 8 bases had no gene match. The CDR3 contains 15 residues. From germline, CDR1 is LNHDA and CDR2 SQIVND (reference sequence). CDR3 amino acids: CASSLWTGENEKLFF. In nucleotides, the CDR3 is TGTGCCAGTAGTCTCTGGACAGGAGAAAATGAAAAACTGTTTTTT.